This is a list of T cell receptor beta chains from one sample in a study of shared clonotypes between healthy human individuals. The assay was immunoSEQ multiplex PCR, and TCRdb's table has in-frame clones only and misses some. The top ten clones hold roughly 0.13% of a sample with 2 million or so clones, roughly 94% of them seen once. Material: naive CD4+ T cells sorted from blood. The receptor set was obtained from a man younger than 35 in good health. The CDR3 runs from the conserved cysteine through the conserved F or W. D genes are given only for firm matches. A clone size is listed for some rows: how often the clone was seen (once, few, many), or a class if it is expanded.

D gene: -; J gene: TRBJ1-4; V gene: TRBV19; clone size: once; CDR3 DNA: TGTGCCAGTAGTTGGCAGATTAATGAAAAACTGTTTTTT; CDR3 protein: CASSWQINEKLFF
D gene: TRBD2; J gene: TRBJ2-1; V gene: TRBV9; clone size: once; CDR3 DNA: TGTGCCAGCAGCGTAGGGACTAGCGGTGCCTACAATGAGCAGTTCTTC; CDR3 protein: CASSVGTSGAYNEQFF
D gene: -; J gene: TRBJ2-3; V gene: TRBV6-5; clone size: once; CDR3 DNA: TGTGCCAGCAGTTCCCAGACAGATACGCAGTATTTT; CDR3 protein: CASSSQTDTQYF
D gene: -; J gene: TRBJ2-7; V gene: TRBV6-5; clone size: -; CDR3 DNA: TGTGCCAGCAGTTCCGTAGCGGTCTCCTACGAGCAGTACTTC; CDR3 protein: CASSSVAVSYEQYF
D gene: TRBD2; J gene: TRBJ2-2; V gene: TRBV29-1; clone size: -; CDR3 DNA: TGCACCGTGGGACTAGCGGGAGTAAGAACCGGGGAGCTGTTTTTT; CDR3 protein: CTVGLAGVRTGELFF
D gene: TRBD1; J gene: TRBJ2-7; V gene: TRBV5-6; clone size: -; CDR3 DNA: TGTGCCAGCAGCCATGCAAAGTACAGGGGGTGGGACGAGCAGTACTTC; CDR3 protein: CASSHAKYRGWDEQYF
D gene: TRBD1; J gene: TRBJ2-7; V gene: TRBV11-2; clone size: -; CDR3 DNA: TGTGCCAGCAGAGAAACAGGGGGCACGCTGTACGAGCAGTACTTC; CDR3 protein: CASRETGGTLYEQYF
D gene: -; J gene: TRBJ1-2; V gene: TRBV5-1; clone size: -; CDR3 DNA: TGCGCCAGCAGCTTGGCCGTCGGGGCAGGGAATGGCTACACCTTC; CDR3 protein: CASSLAVGAGNGYTF
D gene: TRBD1; J gene: TRBJ1-5; V gene: TRBV2; clone size: -; CDR3 DNA: TGTGCCAGCAGTGTACAGGGGCGGAATCAGCCCCAGCATTTT; CDR3 protein: CASSVQGRNQPQHF
D gene: TRBD2; J gene: TRBJ2-3; V gene: TRBV10-1; clone size: -; CDR3 DNA: TGCGCCAGCAGTCTAGCGGGAGGCCCAGATACGCAGTATTTT; CDR3 protein: CASSLAGGPDTQYF
D gene: TRBD2; J gene: TRBJ2-1; V gene: TRBV5-1; clone size: -; CDR3 DNA: TGCGCCAGCAGCTTGGGACTAGCGGGAGGCTACAATGAGCAGTTCTTC; CDR3 protein: CASSLGLAGGYNEQFF
D gene: -; J gene: TRBJ1-5; V gene: TRBV27; clone size: -; CDR3 DNA: TGTGCCAGCAGTTTAATAGGGTATCAGCCCCAGCATTTT; CDR3 protein: CASSLIGYQPQHF